What follows are 29 T cell receptor beta chains derived from one specimen sequenced in a study of shared clonotypes between healthy human individuals. Sequencing used immunoSEQ multiplex PCR; TCRdb keeps in-frame clones, though not all of them. The sample has approximately 480,000 clones, roughly 85% seen once. The specimen was PBMCs. The receptors derive from a woman aged 35 to 49 in good health. Some clones in this sample may be carry-over from other donors' samples.

This chain connects TRBV4-2 to TRBJ2-3; D is ambiguous. Germline V lookup: CDR1 LGHNA, CDR2 YNFKEQ. CDR3 length equals 17 residues. V was clipped by 0 bases and J by 0 bases, with 13 bases between them. As DNA, the CDR3 is TGTGCCAGCAGCCAAGATCTAGGCGCCCGTAGCACAGATACGCAGTATTTT. It codes for CASSQDLGARSTDTQYF.

The chain employs TRBV14 and TRBJ1-1, with 7 bases matching TRBD1. The CDR3 is 14 residues long. CDR1 is SGHDN, CDR2 FVKESK, per germline. The junction had 5 bases not matched to a gene; V was cut back by 4 bases and J by 3 bases. The CDR3 DNA sequence: TGTGCCAGCAGCCTTCGACAGGGAGACACTGAAGCTTTCTTT. The encoded protein is CASSLRQGDTEAFF.

The chain joins TRBV6-1 to TRBJ2-7; D gene uncertain. Looked up from germline, CDR1 is MNHNS and CDR2 is SASEGT. This CDR3 has 14 amino acids. Trimming removed 6 bases from V and 1 base from J, with 13 bases in between. CDR3 coding DNA: TGTGCCAGCAGACTGAGGCCCCAATCCTACGAGCAGTACTTC. Translating it yields CASRLRPQSYEQYF.

J is TRBJ2-2 and V is TRBV11-3; D is perhaps TRBD2 (5 bases). Germline V lookup: CDR1 SGHNT, CDR2 YENEEA. The CDR3 spans 14 residues. The germline V and J ends were trimmed by 4 bases and 7 bases, with 13 bases remaining between them. In DNA, the CDR3 is TGTGCCAGCAGCTCCACTCGGGCGGGCGGGGAGCTGTTTTTT. It codes for CASSSTRAGGELFF.

This rearrangement joins TRBV7-8 to TRBJ2-7; D is perhaps TRBD2 (6 bases). This CDR3 contains 14 residues. Trimming left V 5 bases short and J 3 bases short, with 14 bases between. Germline assignment: CDR1 SGHVS and CDR2 FQNEAQ. CDR3 region: CASSPAEGNYEQYF. CDR3 sequence (DNA): TGTGCCAGCAGCCCCGCGGAGGGGAACTACGAGCAGTACTTC. The complete variable domain, with remaining parts taken from reference TRBV7-8 and TRBJ2-7, reads GAGVSQSPRYKVAKRGQDVALRCDPISGHVSLFWYQQALGQGPEFLTYFQNEAQLDKSGLPSDRFFAERPEGSVSTLKIQRTQQEDSAVYLCASSPAEGNYEQYFGPGTRLTVT.

This clone occurred a few times. The rearrangement uses TRBV5-1 and TRBJ2-3; 13 nucleotides line up with TRBD2. Germline trimming cut 3 bases from V and 1 base from J; bases unmatched to any gene: 20. The CDR3 spans 22 residues. The germline V gene encodes CDR1 SGHRS and CDR2 YFSETQ. The CDR3 reads CASSWGQGRTSGRGSGTDTQYF. The CDR3 DNA is TGCGCCAGCAGCTGGGGACAGGGGCGGACTAGCGGGAGAGGGAGTGGCACAGATACGCAGTATTTT.

V usage is TRBV5-3 and J usage is TRBJ2-1, with 10 bases that match TRBD1. TRBV5-3 is assigned to the ORF class and has an uncertain function. The V gene end was trimmed by 5 bases and the J gene end by 7 bases; junction bases not matched to a gene: 12. The CDR3 contains 16 residues. CDR3 nucleotides: TGTGCCAGAAGTCCAGAGACAGGGGGCTTTCCTAATGAGCAGTTCTTC. Translation gives CARSPETGGFPNEQFF.

The rearrangement links TRBV4-1 to TRBJ2-1; 8 positions agree with TRBD2. Germline V gene lookup returns CDR1 MGHRA and CDR2 YSYEKL. This CDR3 has 16 amino acids. The V and J ends lost 3 bases and 8 bases, in that order; junction bases with no gene match: 12. The CDR3 DNA sequence: TGCGCCAGCAGCCAGGAAAGCCGGGAGGGCCAGGATGAGCAGTTCTTC. Residues: CASSQESREGQDEQFF.

The chain joins TRBV27 to TRBJ2-7; D call uncertain. The V end lost 3 bases, the J end lost 6 bases, and 9 bases lay between the germline ends. Germline V gene data show CDR1 as MNHEY and CDR2 as SMNVEV (reference sequence). The CDR3 totals 12 residues. CDR3 region: CASSFPVTEQYF. For the CDR3, the DNA is TGTGCCAGCAGTTTCCCAGTTACCGAGCAGTACTTC.

V gene TRBV5-4 combines with J gene TRBJ2-7, with 11 bases lining up with TRBD2. The CDR3 loop spans 15 amino acids. Germline V CDR1 and CDR2: SGHNT, YYREEE (reference sequence). V was pared by 5 bases and J by 1 base, with 5 bases of the junction left unmatched. The DNA for the CDR3 is TGTGCCAGCAGTTTAGCGGGAGGGCTATCCTACGAGCAGTACTTC. Its protein is CASSLAGGLSYEQYF.

This rearrangement joins TRBV5-1 to TRBJ2-5; tentative D call: TRBD2 (6 bases). Germline V gene sequence: CDR1 SGHRS, CDR2 YFSETQ. The CDR3 is made up of 16 amino acids. The ends were cut back, 1 base at V and 3 bases at J, with 16 bases in the middle. CDR3 sequence (DNA): TGCGCCAGCAGCTTGAGGACGGGAGAGGCTGAAGAGACCCAGTACTTC. It translates to CASSLRTGEAEETQYF.

The CDR3 bases are TGTGCCAGCAGTTACAAAGAGCAGCCCCAGCATTTT. Translated, it gives CASSYKEQPQHF. The chain recombines TRBV6-6 with TRBJ1-5; D ambiguous. Between the trimmed V and J ends, which lost 2 bases and 7 bases, there was a span of 6 bases. CDR1 MNHNY and CDR2 SVGAGI come from the germline V gene (reference sequence). The CDR3 consists of 12 residues.

A few counts support this clone. This sequence joins TRBV7-9 and TRBJ1-2, with D perhaps TRBD1 (6 bases). The CDR3 sequence is 16 residues long. Germline CDR1 reads SEHNR; CDR2 reads FQNEAQ (reference sequence). The V gene lost 3 bases and the J gene lost 3 bases, with 17 bases spanning the gap. The CDR3 nucleotides are TGTGCCAGCAGCTTGGTCCGGGGGGCGCCGGACTATGGCTACACCTTC. Protein: CASSLVRGAPDYGYTF.

As DNA, the CDR3 is TGTGCCAGCAGGGAACAGGGCCCTGAAGCTTTCTTT. Its protein is CASREQGPEAFF. This chain connects TRBV6-1 to TRBJ1-1; tentatively, D is TRBD1 (6 bases). CDR1 and CDR2 (germline): MNHNS, SASEGT. With 6 bases removed from V and 6 bases from J, the gap between germline ends came to 11 bases. The CDR3 sequence is 12 residues long.

This clone was seen only a few times. The rearrangement joins TRBV14 to TRBJ2-1; 10 bases agree with TRBD2. The CDR3 loop spans 19 amino acids. CDR1 is SGHDN and CDR2 is FVKESK in the germline V gene. Trimming took 3 bases from V and 2 from J; bases not matched to a gene: 13. The CDR3 nucleotides read TGTGCCAGCAGCCACGGACTGACGGGTAGCGGGAGGCCCTACAATGAGCAGTTCTTC. Its protein is CASSHGLTGSGRPYNEQFF.

In nucleotides, the CDR3 is TGTGCCAGTAGTGGGCTAGGGACAGAATTCATCTTTAACTATGGCTACACCTTC. This translates into CASSGLGTEFIFNYGYTF. The V and J genes are TRBV19 and TRBJ1-2, with 7 nucleotides matching TRBD1. The CDR3 is made up of 18 amino acids. Germline V CDR1 and CDR2: LNHDA, SQIVND (reference sequence). The trim removed 5 bases at V and 1 base at J, leaving 16 bases unmatched.

V is TRBV2 and J is TRBJ2-5; either TRBD1 or TRBD2 may supply D (5 bases each). V lost 9 bases and J 6 bases, leaving 20 bases between the germline ends. The CDR3 length is 14 residues. Germline V CDR1 and CDR2: SNHLY, FYNNEI. The CDR3 here is CASIPGTAGQTQYF. CDR3 bases: TGTGCCAGTATACCCGGGACCGCCGGCCAGACCCAGTACTTC.

This CDR3 is CSARTLYEQYF. The CDR3 DNA reads TGCAGTGCTAGGACCCTCTACGAGCAGTACTTC. The chain employs TRBV20-1 and TRBJ2-7; D uncertain. CDR3 size: 11 residues. CDR1 is DFQATT and CDR2 is SNEGSKA in the germline V gene (reference sequence). The V and J ends lost 3 bases and 3 bases respectively, with 6 bases between them.

The CDR3 reads CASSPTQGFSSGNTIYF. For the CDR3, the DNA is TGTGCCAGCTCACCGACCCAGGGATTTAGCTCTGGAAACACCATATATTTT. The V gene is TRBV18, the J gene TRBJ1-3; TRBD1 might be the D (5 bases). Deletions cut 3 bases from V and 0 bases from J, with 15 bases between. The CDR3 is 17 amino acids. In germline, CDR1 is KGHSH, CDR2 LQKENI.

This clone was detected only a few times. V and J are TRBV7-8 and TRBJ1-3; no definite D call. Trimming took 4 bases from V and 5 from J, leaving 18 bases between them. Germline lookup yields CDR1 SGHVS and CDR2 FQNEAQ. This CDR3 has 16 residues. The CDR3 DNA sequence: TGTGCCAGCAGCTCCCCAGTGGAGCTTGCGAGAAACACCATATATTTT. This sequence encodes CASSSPVELARNTIYF.

This rearrangement joins TRBV25-1 to TRBJ2-7, with D hard to call. The length of the CDR3 is 11 residues. Germline assignment: CDR1 MGHDK and CDR2 SYGVNS. V was cut by 1 base and J by 4 bases, with 2 bases left in between. CDR3 sequence: CASSEFYEQYF. CDR3 in DNA: TGTGCCAGCAGTGAATTTTACGAGCAGTACTTC.

The CDR3 bases are TGTGCCAGCAGCTTGGGGCAGTACACTGAAGCTTTCTTT. Its protein product is CASSLGQYTEAFF. V usage is TRBV5-6 and J usage is TRBJ1-1; D call uncertain. CDR1 is SGHDT and CDR2 is YYEEEE in the germline V gene. Between the trimmed V and J ends, which lost 0 bases and 3 bases, there was a span of 6 bases. CDR3 length: 13 amino acids.

V and J are TRBV6-6 and TRBJ1-1, with TRBD1 as a possible D gene (5 bases). Trimming removed 6 bases from V and 9 bases from J, with 14 bases in between. Germline CDR1 MNHNY, CDR2 SVGAGI (reference sequence). The CDR3 totals 12 residues. The CDR3 protein is CASSYRDSQAFF. CDR3 DNA: TGTGCCAGCAGCTACCGTGACAGTCAAGCTTTCTTT.

V usage is TRBV29-1 and J usage is TRBJ1-1; the D gene is possibly TRBD1 (5 bases). This CDR3 region has 14 residues. CDR1 is SQVTM, CDR2 ANQGSEA, per germline. Deletions cut 3 bases from V and 0 bases from J, with 11 bases between. CDR3 loop: CSVERQLMNTEAFF. Here the CDR3 DNA reads TGCAGCGTTGAGAGACAGCTAATGAACACTGAAGCTTTCTTT.

The chain links TRBV29-1 to TRBJ2-7, with unresolved D. Germline lookup yields CDR1 SQVTM and CDR2 ANQGSEA. CDR3 length: 14 residues. V was cut by 4 bases and J by 2 bases, with 15 bases left in between. The CDR3 DNA reads TGCAGCGTTGCCCCCTTGACTTATCCCTACGAGCAGTACTTC. It is translated as CSVAPLTYPYEQYF.

The chain combines TRBV6-4 with TRBJ2-1; possible D gene TRBD2, 5 bases. Between the trimmed V and J ends, which lost 5 bases and 8 bases, there was a span of 13 bases. This CDR3 spans 13 amino acids. Germline assignment: CDR1 MRHNA and CDR2 SNTAGT. The CDR3 DNA follows: TGTGCCAGCAGTATTGAGACCGGGGATGAGCAGTTCTTC. Protein: CASSIETGDEQFF.

V usage is TRBV5-4 and J usage is TRBJ2-7; possibly TRBD1 or TRBD2 for D (5 bases each). Germline V lookup: CDR1 SGHNT, CDR2 YYREEE (reference sequence). V lost 0 bases to trimming and J lost 2 bases, with 12 bases between them. The CDR3 is 15 amino acids. This chain's CDR3 is CASSLDGTGTYEQYF. The CDR3, as DNA: TGTGCCAGCAGCTTGGACGGGACGGGGACCTACGAGCAGTACTTC. Together with reference TRBV5-4 and TRBJ2-7, the CDR3 gives the full variable domain: ETGVTQSPTHLIKTRGQQVTLRCSSQSGHNTVSWYQQALGQGPQFIFQYYREEENGRGNFPPRFSGLQFPNYSSELNVNALELDDSALYLCASSLDGTGTYEQYFGPGTRLTVT.

The count of this clone is one. J is TRBJ1-3 and V is TRBV30; D is unresolved. Trimming took 1 base from V and 4 from J, leaving 14 bases between them. Looked up from germline, CDR1 is GTSNPN and CDR2 is SVGIG (reference sequence). The CDR3 is 15 amino acids. The CDR3 sequence: CAWSAKMIVGNTIYF. The CDR3 DNA reads TGTGCCTGGAGTGCCAAAATGATAGTCGGAAACACCATATATTTT.

The rearrangement links TRBV28 to TRBJ2-5; possibly TRBD1 for D (5 bases). The CDR3 contains 13 residues. Trimming cost V 3 bases and J 6 bases, with 11 bases left between them. Per germline, CDR1 MDHEN and CDR2 SYDVKM. CDR3 DNA: TGTGCCAGCAGTTTCAGGGAAAGGAAGACCCAGTACTTC. This sequence encodes CASSFRERKTQYF.